The T cell receptor (beta chain) described here comes from a study of PD-1 blockade in mismatch repair-deficient tumors. PCR or immunohistochemistry showed mismatch repair deficiency in every enrolled patient. Repertoires were generated with immunoSEQ multiplex PCR, while TCRdb's copy carries only in-frame clones and drops some. Among approximately 100,000 clones listed, approximately 83% were seen once. The sequenced sample was peripheral blood, obtained approximately 8 months after starting pembrolizumab. This clonotype originated in an adult with mismatch repair-deficient cancer.

The DNA for the CDR3 is TGTGCCAGCAGTACGGACAGGTTGTCCTACAATGAGCAGTTCTTC. Translating it yields CASSTDRLSYNEQFF. The rearrangement links TRBV25-1 to TRBJ2-1; 7 nucleotides agree with TRBD1. Germline values: CDR1 MGHDK, CDR2 SYGVNS. This CDR3 has 15 residues. With 5 bases clipped from V and 1 base from J, the junction kept 5 bases outside the gene matches.